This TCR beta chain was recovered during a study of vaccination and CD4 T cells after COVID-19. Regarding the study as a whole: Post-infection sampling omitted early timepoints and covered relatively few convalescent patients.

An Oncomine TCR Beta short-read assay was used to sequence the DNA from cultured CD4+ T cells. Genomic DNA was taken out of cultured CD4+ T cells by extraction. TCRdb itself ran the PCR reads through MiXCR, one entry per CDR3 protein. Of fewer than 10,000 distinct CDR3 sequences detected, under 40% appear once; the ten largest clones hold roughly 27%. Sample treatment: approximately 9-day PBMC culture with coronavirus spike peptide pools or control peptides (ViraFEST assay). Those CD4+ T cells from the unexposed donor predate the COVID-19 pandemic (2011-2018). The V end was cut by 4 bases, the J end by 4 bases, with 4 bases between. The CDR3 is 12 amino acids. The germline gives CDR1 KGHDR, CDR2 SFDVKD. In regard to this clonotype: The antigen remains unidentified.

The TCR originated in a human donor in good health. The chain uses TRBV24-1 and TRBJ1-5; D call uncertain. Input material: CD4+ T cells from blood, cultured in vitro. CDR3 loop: CATSDPNQPQHF. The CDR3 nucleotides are TGTGCCACCAGTGACCCGAATCAGCCCCAGCATTTT.